Listed below are T cell receptor beta chains from one sample, sequenced in a study of OX40 agonist ivuxolimab in advanced cancers. Profiled with immunoSEQ multiplex PCR; TCRdb holds only in-frame clones, not every one. The repertoire includes around 140,000 clones, under 95% of them detected once, and approximately 1% sits in the top ten. The sample consisted of CD4+ or CD8+ T cells sorted from blood, taken in a trial of the OX40 agonist ivuxolimab. These receptors all come from an adult with an advanced solid tumor such as melanoma, head and neck, liver or kidney cancer. The CDR3 runs from the conserved cysteine through the conserved F or W. Each record gives: D gene, V gene, J gene, clone size, CDR3 DNA, CDR3 protein. A D gene is named only where the DNA matches it firmly. Clone size is stated in some rows and not others, as once, few, many or a class when expanded.

D: TRBD1; V: TRBV30; J: TRBJ1-2; size: .; DNA: TGTGCCTGGAGTGTAAAGGACAGGGTGGAAGGCTACACCTTC; CDR3: CAWSVKDRVEGYTF
D: TRBD2; V: TRBV7-2; J: TRBJ2-3; size: .; DNA: TGTGCCAGCAGCTTATTCCTAGCGGGAGCCGCAGATACGCAGTATTTT; CDR3: CASSLFLAGAADTQYF
D: .; V: TRBV11-1; J: TRBJ2-3; size: .; DNA: TGTGCCAGCAGCTTCCGGGCCTTACTATACACAGATACGCAGTATTTT; CDR3: CASSFRALLYTDTQYF
D: .; V: TRBV6-6; J: TRBJ1-1; size: .; DNA: TGTGCCAGCAGTAGGGTTGGAGGCACTGAAGCTTTCTTT; CDR3: CASSRVGGTEAFF
D: .; V: TRBV7-3; J: TRBJ2-3; size: once; DNA: TGTGCCAGCAGCTCACCAAACTCACCCTACCCAGATACGCAGTATTTT; CDR3: CASSSPNSPYPDTQYF
D: .; V: TRBV28; J: TRBJ1-1; size: .; DNA: TGTGCCAGCAGTTTTCTTAGAGGCCTGGGGGCTGAAGCTTTCTTT; CDR3: CASSFLRGLGAEAFF
D: TRBD1; V: TRBV6-5; J: TRBJ1-1; size: .; DNA: TGTGCCAGCACCCTTTTTCAGGGGGACACTGAAGCTTTCTTT; CDR3: CASTLFQGDTEAFF
D: .; V: TRBV2; J: TRBJ1-2; size: .; DNA: TGTGCCAGCAGTGACGACATGTCGGGCGGCTACACCTTC; CDR3: CASSDDMSGGYTF
D: .; V: TRBV18; J: TRBJ2-1; size: .; DNA: TGTGCCAGCTCACCACGGGGGGCCGTCAATGAGCAGTTCTTC; CDR3: CASSPRGAVNEQFF
D: TRBD1; V: TRBV10-3; J: TRBJ1-4; size: once; DNA: TGTGCCATCAGTGAGTTGGGACAGCCTTATGAAAAACTGTTTTTT; CDR3: CAISELGQPYEKLFF
D: TRBD1; V: TRBV6-1; J: TRBJ1-2; size: .; DNA: TGTGCCAGCAGCGGACAGGGGACAAACTCTGGTGGCTACACCTTC; CDR3: CASSGQGTNSGGYTF
D: .; V: TRBV15; J: TRBJ2-1; size: .; DNA: TGTGCCACCAGCAGAGACTATGCCCGCTTCAATGAGCAGTTCTTC; CDR3: CATSRDYARFNEQFF
D: .; V: TRBV5-1; J: TRBJ2-1; size: .; DNA: TGCGCCAGCAGCTTGTGGGGACCCTACAATGAGCAGTTCTTC; CDR3: CASSLWGPYNEQFF
D: .; V: TRBV7-2; J: TRBJ1-1; size: .; DNA: TGTGCCAGCAGACGGGGCCTCACGGAGTCGGCTTTCTTT; CDR3: CASRRGLTESAFF
D: TRBD2; V: TRBV5-1; J: TRBJ2-7; size: .; DNA: TGCGCCAGCAGCCCTAGCGGGGAAAACCCCATTGCCGGCGAGCAGTACTTC; CDR3: CASSPSGENPIAGEQYF
D: .; V: TRBV6-6; J: TRBJ1-5; size: .; DNA: TGTGCCAGCAGTTACTCCCAGACTAGCAATCAGCCCCAGCATTTT; CDR3: CASSYSQTSNQPQHF
D: TRBD1; V: TRBV5-5; J: TRBJ1-1; size: .; DNA: TGTGCCAGCAGTCCTGAGGGGACAGGAGGGACTGAAGCTTTCTTT; CDR3: CASSPEGTGGTEAFF
D: .; V: TRBV18; J: TRBJ2-7; size: .; DNA: TGTGCCAGCTCACCAACGAGAGGGGGGGGCTACGAGCAGTACTTC; CDR3: CASSPTRGGGYEQYF
D: .; V: TRBV13; J: TRBJ1-1; size: .; DNA: TGTGCCAGCAGCTTCGGGACACTAACTAACTTGAACACTGAAGCTTTCTTT; CDR3: CASSFGTLTNLNTEAFF
D: .; V: TRBV28; J: TRBJ1-2; size: .; DNA: TGTGCCAGCAGCCTTAAAACAGGAAACTATGGCTACACCTTC; CDR3: CASSLKTGNYGYTF
D: TRBD2; V: TRBV7-7; J: TRBJ2-2; size: .; DNA: TGTGCTAGCAGCCCAACTAGCGGGGTCGGCGGGGGGGAGCTGTTTTTT; CDR3: CASSPTSGVGGGELFF
D: .; V: TRBV28; J: TRBJ2-2; size: .; DNA: TGTGCCAGCAGTTTGACCCCACGACAGCTGTTTTTT; CDR3: CASSLTPRQLFF
D: TRBD1; V: TRBV5-4; J: TRBJ2-3; size: once; DNA: TGTGCCACGTTCCGGGACAGGGTTACGGATACGCAGTATTTT; CDR3: CATFRDRVTDTQYF
D: .; V: TRBV10-3; J: TRBJ2-7; size: .; DNA: TGTGCCATCAGGGACGGCGGAAACTCCTACGAGCAGTACTTC; CDR3: CAIRDGGNSYEQYF
D: .; V: TRBV11-2; J: TRBJ1-2; size: .; DNA: TGTGCCAGCAGCCCGACAGGAAATAACTATGGCTACACCTTC; CDR3: CASSPTGNNYGYTF
D: .; V: TRBV5-1; J: TRBJ2-1; size: .; DNA: TGCGCCAGCAGCTCCCAGGGCATTGAGCAGTTCTTC; CDR3: CASSSQGIEQFF
D: TRBD1; V: TRBV29-1; J: TRBJ2-3; size: once; DNA: TGCAGCGCGGACAGGAAACGAGATACGCAGTATTTT; CDR3: CSADRKRDTQYF
D: .; V: TRBV28; J: TRBJ1-3; size: .; DNA: TGTGCCAGCAGTTTACGCAGGGGAGGAAACACCATATATTTT; CDR3: CASSLRRGGNTIYF
D: TRBD2; V: TRBV25-1; J: TRBJ2-5; size: .; DNA: TGTGCCAGCAGTGAACCGGGACTAGCATCGGAGACCCAGTACTTC; CDR3: CASSEPGLASETQYF
D: .; V: TRBV28; J: TRBJ2-7; size: .; DNA: TGTGCCAGCAACAACAGGATGAGCTCCTACGAGCAGTACTTC; CDR3: CASNNRMSSYEQYF
D: .; V: TRBV10-3; J: TRBJ1-1; size: few; DNA: TGTGCCATCAGTGTCACGCTTGGGACTGAAGCTTTCTTT; CDR3: CAISVTLGTEAFF
D: TRBD2; V: TRBV28; J: TRBJ2-1; size: .; DNA: TGTGCCAGCAGACCGGGACTAGTGTACAATGAGCAGTTCTTC; CDR3: CASRPGLVYNEQFF
D: .; V: TRBV10-3; J: TRBJ2-7; size: .; DNA: TGTGCCATCAGGGACCGACTTGGGGGCGAGCAGTACTTC; CDR3: CAIRDRLGGEQYF
D: .; V: TRBV19; J: TRBJ1-5; size: .; DNA: TGTGCCAGTAGTATCGACGGGAAGGGGTATCAGCCCCAGCATTTT; CDR3: CASSIDGKGYQPQHF
D: TRBD1; V: TRBV7-2; J: TRBJ1-1; size: .; DNA: TGTGCCAGCAGCCTCCGACAGGGAATCACTGAAGCTTTCTTT; CDR3: CASSLRQGITEAFF
D: TRBD1; V: TRBV5-6; J: TRBJ2-7; size: .; DNA: TGTGCCAGCAAAAGGACAGGGGTCTACGAGCAGTACTTC; CDR3: CASKRTGVYEQYF
D: TRBD2; V: TRBV10-3; J: TRBJ2-3; size: .; DNA: TGTGCCATCAGTGTACACCTCGGGCGGGGGGACACAGATACGCAGTATTTT; CDR3: CAISVHLGRGDTDTQYF
D: .; V: TRBV4-3; J: TRBJ2-3; size: .; DNA: TGCGCCAGCAGCCACCTTCTAGATTTCAGAGATACGCAGTATTTT; CDR3: CASSHLLDFRDTQYF
D: .; V: TRBV5-4; J: TRBJ1-2; size: .; DNA: TGTGCCAGCAGCTTGGCTCAAGGGTTAAGGAACTATGGCTACACCTTC; CDR3: CASSLAQGLRNYGYTF
D: .; V: TRBV25-1; J: TRBJ1-1; size: .; DNA: TGTGCCAGCAGTGACCACAGGGCGGACACTGAAGCTTTCTTT; CDR3: CASSDHRADTEAFF